These T cell receptor beta chains were read from a single sample in a study of CD8+ T cells in alopecia areata. Sequencing was performed with immunoSEQ multiplex PCR; in TCRdb, only in-frame clones are kept and a portion is missing. The table lists approximately 90,000 clones, about two thirds of them singletons. Here the sequenced sample was CD8+ T cells sorted from blood, taken at approximately week 42, from a patient treated with tofacitinib. These receptors all stem from a human donor with alopecia areata. CDR3s include the opening cysteine and the closing phenylalanine or tryptophan. Fields, in order: V gene, clone size, J gene, D gene, CDR3 protein, CDR3 DNA. D genes are given only for firm matches. Clone size is not always given. Where it is, it says once, few, many or a class for expanded clones.

V gene: TRBV4-3
clone size: -
J gene: TRBJ2-3
D gene: TRBD2
CDR3 protein: CASSQGLAGAGDTQYF
CDR3 DNA: TGCGCCAGCAGCCAAGGTTTAGCGGGGGCTGGCGATACGCAGTATTTT

V gene: TRBV6-5
clone size: -
J gene: TRBJ2-5
D gene: TRBD2
CDR3 protein: CASSYISGGPEETQYF
CDR3 DNA: TGTGCCAGCAGTTACATAAGCGGGGGGCCGGAAGAGACCCAGTACTTC

V gene: TRBV29-1
clone size: few
J gene: TRBJ1-5
D gene: -
CDR3 protein: CSVEEGGGQPQHF
CDR3 DNA: TGCAGCGTTGAAGAGGGGGGGGGCCAGCCCCAGCATTTT

V gene: TRBV7-2
clone size: -
J gene: TRBJ1-3
D gene: -
CDR3 protein: CASSSTAHSGNTIYF
CDR3 DNA: TGTGCCAGCAGCTCTACGGCCCACTCTGGAAACACCATATATTTT

V gene: TRBV11-3
clone size: -
J gene: TRBJ2-2
D gene: -
CDR3 protein: CASSNSNTGELFF
CDR3 DNA: TGTGCCAGCAGTAATTCGAACACCGGGGAGCTGTTTTTT

V gene: TRBV27
clone size: -
J gene: TRBJ1-6
D gene: -
CDR3 protein: CASSFSTGNSPLHF
CDR3 DNA: TGTGCCAGCAGTTTTTCCACAGGAAATTCACCCCTCCACTTT

V gene: TRBV7-6
clone size: -
J gene: TRBJ1-6
D gene: -
CDR3 protein: CASSLEINSPLHF
CDR3 DNA: TGTGCCAGCAGCTTGGAAATTAATTCACCCCTCCACTTT

V gene: TRBV5-1
clone size: few
J gene: TRBJ1-1
D gene: TRBD1
CDR3 protein: CASTKDRGHEAFF
CDR3 DNA: TGCGCCAGCACTAAGGACAGGGGCCATGAAGCTTTCTTT

V gene: TRBV15
clone size: -
J gene: TRBJ2-2
D gene: -
CDR3 protein: CATSRDFGQGGTGELFF
CDR3 DNA: TGTGCCACCAGCAGAGATTTCGGCCAGGGAGGAACCGGGGAGCTGTTTTTT

V gene: TRBV4-3
clone size: -
J gene: TRBJ2-7
D gene: -
CDR3 protein: CASSQDPRHGAYEQYF
CDR3 DNA: TGCGCCAGCAGCCAAGATCCAAGACACGGAGCTTACGAGCAGTACTTC

V gene: TRBV4-1
clone size: once
J gene: TRBJ2-1
D gene: TRBD2
CDR3 protein: CASRLAPGLAGALYNEQFF
CDR3 DNA: TGCGCCAGCAGACTTGCGCCGGGACTAGCGGGGGCCCTATACAATGAGCAGTTCTTC

V gene: TRBV5-6
clone size: -
J gene: TRBJ2-2
D gene: -
CDR3 protein: CASTSTDSNTGELFF
CDR3 DNA: TGTGCCAGCACCTCAACAGATTCCAACACCGGGGAGCTGTTTTTT

V gene: TRBV7-9
clone size: -
J gene: TRBJ2-7
D gene: -
CDR3 protein: CASSFNGLNEQYF
CDR3 DNA: TGTGCCAGCAGTTTTAACGGACTAAACGAGCAGTACTTC

V gene: TRBV12-5
clone size: -
J gene: TRBJ2-7
D gene: -
CDR3 protein: CASDTGEGYEQYF
CDR3 DNA: TGTGCTAGTGACACAGGGGAGGGTTACGAGCAGTACTTC

V gene: TRBV29-1
clone size: -
J gene: TRBJ1-2
D gene: -
CDR3 protein: CSVVGGLEYGYTF
CDR3 DNA: TGCAGCGTTGTAGGGGGGCTGGAGTATGGCTACACCTTC

V gene: TRBV11-2
clone size: -
J gene: TRBJ2-2
D gene: TRBD2
CDR3 protein: CASSPGGAGELFF
CDR3 DNA: TGTGCCAGCAGCCCGGGGGGGGCCGGGGAGCTGTTTTTT

V gene: TRBV10-3
clone size: -
J gene: TRBJ1-2
D gene: -
CDR3 protein: CAISGVGGLEGYTF
CDR3 DNA: TGTGCCATCAGTGGCGTCGGGGGATTAGAGGGCTACACCTTC

V gene: TRBV7-8
clone size: -
J gene: TRBJ1-5
D gene: -
CDR3 protein: CASSLSLSNQPQHF
CDR3 DNA: TGTGCCAGCAGCCTAAGTCTCAGCAATCAGCCCCAGCATTTT

V gene: TRBV5-6
clone size: once
J gene: TRBJ1-1
D gene: -
CDR3 protein: CASSLDGGENTEAFF
CDR3 DNA: TGTGCCAGCAGCCTCGACGGGGGGGAGAACACTGAAGCTTTCTTT

V gene: TRBV6-5
clone size: -
J gene: TRBJ1-1
D gene: -
CDR3 protein: CASAHGGTEAFF
CDR3 DNA: TGTGCCAGCGCTCACGGGGGAACTGAAGCTTTCTTT

V gene: TRBV10-3
clone size: -
J gene: TRBJ2-1
D gene: -
CDR3 protein: CAISESGVNEQFF
CDR3 DNA: TGTGCCATCAGTGAGTCGGGGGTCAATGAGCAGTTCTTC

V gene: TRBV6-5
clone size: -
J gene: TRBJ2-7
D gene: TRBD1
CDR3 protein: CASSYSTGQRPYEQYF
CDR3 DNA: TGTGCCAGCAGTTACTCGACGGGACAGAGGCCCTACGAGCAGTACTTC

V gene: TRBV5-8
clone size: -
J gene: TRBJ2-3
D gene: -
CDR3 protein: CASSLVDSPDTQYF
CDR3 DNA: TGTGCCAGCAGCTTGGTTGACTCGCCAGATACGCAGTATTTT

V gene: TRBV7-8
clone size: -
J gene: TRBJ2-3
D gene: -
CDR3 protein: CASSFGGTDTQYF
CDR3 DNA: TGTGCCAGCAGCTTTGGTGGGACAGATACGCAGTATTTT

V gene: TRBV11-2
clone size: -
J gene: TRBJ2-2
D gene: TRBD1
CDR3 protein: CASSLNRGTGELFF
CDR3 DNA: TGTGCCAGCAGCCTCAACAGGGGAACCGGGGAGCTGTTTTTT

V gene: TRBV19
clone size: -
J gene: TRBJ2-1
D gene: -
CDR3 protein: CASSTSGGYNEQFF
CDR3 DNA: TGTGCCAGTAGTACTTCTGGGGGCTACAATGAGCAGTTCTTC

V gene: TRBV10-3
clone size: once
J gene: TRBJ2-7
D gene: -
CDR3 protein: CAIGSDVYEQYF
CDR3 DNA: TGTGCCATCGGTTCTGATGTCTACGAGCAGTACTTC

V gene: TRBV28
clone size: -
J gene: TRBJ1-4
D gene: TRBD1
CDR3 protein: CASSLGSGGNEKLFF
CDR3 DNA: TGTGCCAGCAGTTTGGGGTCAGGGGGTAATGAAAAACTGTTTTTT

V gene: TRBV27
clone size: -
J gene: TRBJ2-1
D gene: -
CDR3 protein: CASSSLPTGRDEQFF
CDR3 DNA: TGTGCCAGCAGTTCCCTGCCGACTGGACGCGATGAGCAGTTCTTC

V gene: TRBV2
clone size: -
J gene: TRBJ2-7
D gene: -
CDR3 protein: CASSEGPYEQYF
CDR3 DNA: TGTGCCAGCAGTGAAGGTCCCTACGAGCAGTACTTC

V gene: TRBV30
clone size: -
J gene: TRBJ2-1
D gene: TRBD2
CDR3 protein: CAWSGKRGQFF
CDR3 DNA: TGTGCCTGGAGTGGAAAGCGGGGGCAGTTCTTC

V gene: TRBV2
clone size: few
J gene: TRBJ2-1
D gene: -
CDR3 protein: CASKTSETPYNEQFF
CDR3 DNA: TGTGCCAGCAAAACATCGGAGACTCCTTACAATGAGCAGTTCTTC

V gene: TRBV14
clone size: -
J gene: TRBJ1-2
D gene: TRBD1
CDR3 protein: CASSPDQGGSNYGYTF
CDR3 DNA: TGTGCCAGCAGCCCGGATCAGGGGGGCAGTAACTATGGCTACACCTTC

V gene: TRBV4-3
clone size: -
J gene: TRBJ2-1
D gene: TRBD2
CDR3 protein: CASSQDARGGNNEQFF
CDR3 DNA: TGCGCCAGCAGCCAAGACGCGCGGGGGGGAAACAATGAGCAGTTCTTC

V gene: TRBV4-3
clone size: -
J gene: TRBJ1-1
D gene: -
CDR3 protein: CASSQDTSRAEAFF
CDR3 DNA: TGCGCCAGCAGCCAAGATACCTCGCGGGCTGAAGCTTTCTTT

V gene: TRBV5-1
clone size: -
J gene: TRBJ2-2
D gene: -
CDR3 protein: CASSYSGTGELFF
CDR3 DNA: TGCGCCAGCAGCTATTCAGGGACCGGGGAGCTGTTTTTT

V gene: TRBV14
clone size: -
J gene: TRBJ1-1
D gene: -
CDR3 protein: CASSQDSTRGVQNTEAFF
CDR3 DNA: TGTGCCAGCAGCCAAGATTCGACCAGAGGGGTACAGAACACTGAAGCTTTCTTT

V gene: TRBV6-6
clone size: -
J gene: TRBJ1-5
D gene: -
CDR3 protein: CASSYGGGGNQPQHF
CDR3 DNA: TGTGCCAGCAGTTACGGAGGGGGAGGCAATCAGCCCCAGCATTTT

V gene: TRBV15
clone size: -
J gene: TRBJ1-1
D gene: -
CDR3 protein: CATPLTGTPF
CDR3 DNA: TGTGCCACTCCTCTAACCGGGACACCCTTT

V gene: TRBV5-6
clone size: -
J gene: TRBJ2-7
D gene: TRBD1
CDR3 protein: CASSSGTGGYEQYF
CDR3 DNA: TGTGCCAGCAGCTCCGGGACAGGGGGCTACGAGCAGTACTTC

V gene: TRBV29-1
clone size: -
J gene: TRBJ2-3
D gene: -
CDR3 protein: CSVESVYADTQYF
CDR3 DNA: TGCAGCGTTGAATCTGTGTACGCAGATACGCAGTATTTT

V gene: TRBV11-2
clone size: many
J gene: TRBJ1-1
D gene: -
CDR3 protein: CASSPNRNTEAFF
CDR3 DNA: TGTGCCAGCAGCCCTAATAGGAACACTGAAGCTTTCTTT

V gene: TRBV9
clone size: -
J gene: TRBJ2-1
D gene: TRBD2
CDR3 protein: CASSVGTSDWGEQFF
CDR3 DNA: TGTGCCAGCAGCGTAGGGACTAGCGACTGGGGTGAGCAGTTCTTC

V gene: TRBV29-1
clone size: -
J gene: TRBJ1-1
D gene: TRBD1
CDR3 protein: CSVGQGVNTEAFF
CDR3 DNA: TGCAGCGTAGGACAGGGGGTGAACACTGAAGCTTTCTTT

V gene: TRBV2
clone size: -
J gene: TRBJ2-7
D gene: -
CDR3 protein: CASSEGLANEQYF
CDR3 DNA: TGTGCCAGCAGTGAAGGGTTAGCCAACGAGCAGTACTTC

V gene: TRBV28
clone size: once
J gene: TRBJ1-5
D gene: -
CDR3 protein: CASSAIGTGSLNSNQPQHF
CDR3 DNA: TGTGCCAGCAGTGCTATAGGGACCGGCAGTCTCAATAGCAATCAGCCCCAGCATTTT

V gene: TRBV6-5
clone size: -
J gene: TRBJ1-4
D gene: -
CDR3 protein: CASTNQIPPNEKLFF
CDR3 DNA: TGTGCCAGCACCAACCAGATCCCGCCAAATGAAAAACTGTTTTTT

V gene: TRBV10-3
clone size: -
J gene: TRBJ2-1
D gene: -
CDR3 protein: CAISELPGEREQFF
CDR3 DNA: TGTGCCATCAGTGAGCTTCCCGGGGAGCGTGAGCAGTTCTTC

V gene: TRBV2
clone size: once
J gene: TRBJ2-7
D gene: -
CDR3 protein: CASSPPTLEQYF
CDR3 DNA: TGTGCCAGCAGTCCACCGACCCTCGAGCAGTACTTC

V gene: TRBV27
clone size: -
J gene: TRBJ2-7
D gene: -
CDR3 protein: CASSSGTVYEQYF
CDR3 DNA: TGTGCCAGCAGTTCCGGGACGGTCTACGAGCAGTACTTC

V gene: TRBV29-1
clone size: -
J gene: TRBJ2-3
D gene: TRBD1
CDR3 protein: CSVEDLGQGTDTQYF
CDR3 DNA: TGCAGCGTTGAAGATCTGGGACAGGGCACAGATACGCAGTATTTT

V gene: TRBV29-1
clone size: -
J gene: TRBJ1-2
D gene: TRBD1
CDR3 protein: CSEPQGDAGGYTF
CDR3 DNA: TGCAGCGAACCACAGGGGGATGCGGGGGGCTACACCTTC